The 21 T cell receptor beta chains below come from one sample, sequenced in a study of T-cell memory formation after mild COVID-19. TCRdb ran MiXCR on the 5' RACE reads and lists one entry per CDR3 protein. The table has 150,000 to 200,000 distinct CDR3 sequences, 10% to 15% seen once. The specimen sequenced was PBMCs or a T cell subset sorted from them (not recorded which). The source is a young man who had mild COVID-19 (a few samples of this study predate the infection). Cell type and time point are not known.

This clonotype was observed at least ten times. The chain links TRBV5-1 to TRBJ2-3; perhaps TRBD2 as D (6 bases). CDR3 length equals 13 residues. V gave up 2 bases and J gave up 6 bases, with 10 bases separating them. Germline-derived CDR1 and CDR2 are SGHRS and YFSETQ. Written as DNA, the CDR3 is TGCGCCAGCAGCTTCCCGGGGGACGATACGCAGTATTTT. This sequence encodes CASSFPGDDTQYF.

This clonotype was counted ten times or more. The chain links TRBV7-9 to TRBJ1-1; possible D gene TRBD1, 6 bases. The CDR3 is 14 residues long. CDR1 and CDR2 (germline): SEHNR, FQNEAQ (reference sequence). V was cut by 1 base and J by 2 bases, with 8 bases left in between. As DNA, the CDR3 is TGTGCCAGCAGCTTAGGACAGGCTAACACTGAAGCTTTCTTT. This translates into CASSLGQANTEAFF.

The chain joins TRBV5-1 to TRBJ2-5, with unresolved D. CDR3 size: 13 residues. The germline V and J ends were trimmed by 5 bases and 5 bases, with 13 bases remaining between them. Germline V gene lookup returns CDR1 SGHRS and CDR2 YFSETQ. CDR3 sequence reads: CASSPHARETQYF. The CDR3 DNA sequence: TGCGCCAGCAGTCCTCACGCTCGCGAGACCCAGTACTTC. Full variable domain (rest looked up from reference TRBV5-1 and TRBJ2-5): KAGVTQTPRYLIKTRGQQVTLSCSPISGHRSVSWYQQTPGQGLQFLFEYFSETQRNKGNFPGRFSGRQFSNSRSEMNVSTLELGDSALYLCASSPHARETQYFGPGTRLLVL.

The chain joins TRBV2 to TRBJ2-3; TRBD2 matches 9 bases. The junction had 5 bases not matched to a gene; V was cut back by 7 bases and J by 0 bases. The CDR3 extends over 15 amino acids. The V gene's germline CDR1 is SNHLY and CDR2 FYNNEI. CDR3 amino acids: CASNLAGSSTDTQYF. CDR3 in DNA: TGTGCCAGCAACCTAGCGGGGTCTAGCACAGATACGCAGTATTTT.

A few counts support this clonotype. The CDR3 DNA follows: TGCGCCAGCAGCTTGGAATTCCGGGCTGAGCAGTTCTTC. Residues: CASSLEFRAEQFF. This sequence joins TRBV5-1 and TRBJ2-1; no clear D. The CDR3 has 13 amino acids. Germline CDR1 and CDR2: SGHRS and YFSETQ. V lost 0 bases and J 9 bases, leaving 10 bases between the germline ends.

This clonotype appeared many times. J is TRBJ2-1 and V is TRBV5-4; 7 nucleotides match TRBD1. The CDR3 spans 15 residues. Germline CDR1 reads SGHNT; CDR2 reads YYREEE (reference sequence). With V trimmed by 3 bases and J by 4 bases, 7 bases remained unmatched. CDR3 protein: CASSSGQASYNEQFF. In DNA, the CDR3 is TGTGCCAGCAGCTCCGGACAGGCCTCGTACAATGAGCAGTTCTTC.

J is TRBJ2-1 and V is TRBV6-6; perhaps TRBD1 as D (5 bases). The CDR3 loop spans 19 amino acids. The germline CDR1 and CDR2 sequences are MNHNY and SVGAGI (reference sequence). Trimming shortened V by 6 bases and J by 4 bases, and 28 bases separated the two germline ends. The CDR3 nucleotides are TGTGCCAGCAGAACCCAGGGCTTTAGCAGGGTTATTCGATACAATGAGCAGTTCTTC. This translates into CASRTQGFSRVIRYNEQFF.

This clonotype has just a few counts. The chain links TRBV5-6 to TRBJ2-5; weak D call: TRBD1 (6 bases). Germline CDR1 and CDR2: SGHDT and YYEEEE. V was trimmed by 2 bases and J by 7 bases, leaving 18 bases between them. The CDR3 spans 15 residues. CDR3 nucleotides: TGTGCCAGCAGCTTCCGGGACAAGGGTCATGGGACCCAGTACTTC. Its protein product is CASSFRDKGHGTQYF. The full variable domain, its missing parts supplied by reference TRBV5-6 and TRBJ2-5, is DAGVTQSPTHLIKTRGQQVTLRCSPKSGHDTVSWYQQALGQGPQFIFQYYEEEERQRGNFPDRFSGHQFPNYSSELNVNALLLGDSALYLCASSFRDKGHGTQYFGPGTRLLVL.

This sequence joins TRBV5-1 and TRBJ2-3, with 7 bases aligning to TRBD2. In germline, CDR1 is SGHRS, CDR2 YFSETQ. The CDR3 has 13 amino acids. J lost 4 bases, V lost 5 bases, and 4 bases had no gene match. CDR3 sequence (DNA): TGCGCCAGCAGTCAGACTAGCCCAGATACGCAGTATTTT. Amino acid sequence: CASSQTSPDTQYF.

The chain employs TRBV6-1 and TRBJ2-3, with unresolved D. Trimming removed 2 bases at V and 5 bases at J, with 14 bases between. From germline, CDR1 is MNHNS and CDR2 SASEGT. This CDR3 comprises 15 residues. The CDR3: CASSELNGGGDTQYF. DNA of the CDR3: TGTGCCAGCAGTGAACTTAATGGCGGCGGAGATACGCAGTATTTT.

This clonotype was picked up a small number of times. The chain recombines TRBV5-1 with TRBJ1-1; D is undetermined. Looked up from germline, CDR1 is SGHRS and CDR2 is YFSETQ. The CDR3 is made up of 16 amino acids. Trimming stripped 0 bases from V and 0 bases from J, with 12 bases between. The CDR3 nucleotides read TGCGCCAGCAGCTTGGTTGGAGAATCAATGAACACTGAAGCTTTCTTT. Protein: CASSLVGESMNTEAFF.

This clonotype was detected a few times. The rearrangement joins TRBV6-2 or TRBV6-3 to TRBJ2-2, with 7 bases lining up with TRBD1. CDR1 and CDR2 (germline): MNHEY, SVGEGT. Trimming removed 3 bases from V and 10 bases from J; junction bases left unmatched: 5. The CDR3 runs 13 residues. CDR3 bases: TGTGCCAGCAGTTATAGGACAGGCCCGGAGCTGTTTTTT. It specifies CASSYRTGPELFF.

The DNA of the CDR3 is TGTGCCAGCAGCTCATACAGGGAAAGGAATGAGCAGTTCTTC. It yields the protein CASSSYRERNEQFF. The chain uses TRBV5-6 and TRBJ2-1; weak D call: TRBD1 (6 bases). Trimming took 3 bases from V and 7 from J, leaving 14 bases between them. The CDR3 runs 14 residues. The germline V gene encodes CDR1 SGHDT and CDR2 YYEEEE.

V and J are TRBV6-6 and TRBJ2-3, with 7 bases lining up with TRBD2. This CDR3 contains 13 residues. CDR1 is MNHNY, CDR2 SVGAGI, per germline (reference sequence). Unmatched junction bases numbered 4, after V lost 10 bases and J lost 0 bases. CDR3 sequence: CAISGGSTDTQYF. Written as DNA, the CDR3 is TGTGCCATCTCGGGGGGAAGCACAGATACGCAGTATTTT.

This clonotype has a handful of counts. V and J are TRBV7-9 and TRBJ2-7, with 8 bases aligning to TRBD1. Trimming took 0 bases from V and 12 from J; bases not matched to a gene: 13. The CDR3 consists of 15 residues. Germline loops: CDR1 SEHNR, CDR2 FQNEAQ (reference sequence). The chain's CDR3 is CASSLAGTGGSSAYF. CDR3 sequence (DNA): TGTGCCAGCAGCTTAGCCGGGACAGGAGGGTCTAGTGCGTACTTC.

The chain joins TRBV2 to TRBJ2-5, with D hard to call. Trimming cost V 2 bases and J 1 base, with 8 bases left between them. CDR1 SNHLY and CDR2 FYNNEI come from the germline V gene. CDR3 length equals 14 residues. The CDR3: CASSELKPQETQYF. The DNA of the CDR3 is TGTGCCAGCAGTGAATTGAAACCCCAAGAGACCCAGTACTTC.

The CDR3 sequence: CASTQAGRWDTQYF. The CDR3 DNA follows: TGTGCCAGCACCCAGGCCGGGCGTTGGGATACGCAGTATTTT. The chain recombines TRBV3-1 with TRBJ2-3; no clear D. The CDR3 runs 14 residues. Trimming shortened V by 7 bases and J by 6 bases, and 17 bases separated the two germline ends. Germline V gene lookup returns CDR1 LGHDT and CDR2 YNNKEL (reference sequence).

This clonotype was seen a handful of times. This chain's CDR3 is CASSLTDYNEQFF. CDR3 bases: TGTGCCAGCAGTTTAACGGACTACAATGAGCAGTTCTTC. The V call is TRBV12-3 or TRBV12-4, the J call TRBJ2-1, with unresolved D. The CDR3 contains 13 residues. Between the trimmed V and J ends, which lost 2 bases and 3 bases, there was a span of 5 bases.

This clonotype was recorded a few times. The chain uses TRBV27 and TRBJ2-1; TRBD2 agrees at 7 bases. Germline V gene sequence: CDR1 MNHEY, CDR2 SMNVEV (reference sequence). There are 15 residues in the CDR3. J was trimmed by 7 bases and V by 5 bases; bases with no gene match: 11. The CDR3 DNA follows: TGTGCCAGCAGTCGGGACGGTAGCGGGCGGAATGAGCAGTTCTTC. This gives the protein CASSRDGSGRNEQFF.

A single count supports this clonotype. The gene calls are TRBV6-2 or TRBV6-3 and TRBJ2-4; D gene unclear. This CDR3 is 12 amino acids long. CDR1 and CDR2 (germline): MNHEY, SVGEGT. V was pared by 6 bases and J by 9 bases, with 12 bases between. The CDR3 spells CASSRILGIQYF. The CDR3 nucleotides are TGTGCCAGCAGCCGCATCCTCGGCATTCAGTACTTC.

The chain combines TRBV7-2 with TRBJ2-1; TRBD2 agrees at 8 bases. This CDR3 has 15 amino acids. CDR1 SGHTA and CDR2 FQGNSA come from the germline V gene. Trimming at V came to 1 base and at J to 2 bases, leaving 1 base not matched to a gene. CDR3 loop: CASSLDGGAYNEQFF. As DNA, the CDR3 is TGTGCCAGCAGCTTAGACGGGGGGGCCTACAATGAGCAGTTCTTC.